What follows is one TCR beta chain and its context. Its antigen is unknown. The data derive from a study of blood T cells in healthy people across ages. Across the study: Per two T cells, about one barcoded beta molecule was captured through template switching. Overall study results and limits: Donor CMV status, an unknown factor, possibly confounded changes in expanded clonotypes.

V lost 6 bases to trimming and J lost 2 bases, with 10 bases between them. From germline, CDR1 is MNHEY and CDR2 SVGAGI. The CDR3 extends over 13 amino acids. Alongside a J-beta primer mix, a sample-barcoded 5' primer served in a second PCR lasting 7 to 11 cycles. Each of the cDNA molecules was tagged by a template-switch adaptor with 12 random nucleotides. One entry per CDR3 protein, called by TCRdb with MiXCR from the 5' RACE reads. The sample lists under 2,000,000 distinct CDR3 sequences; less than 50% were seen once. This receptor was identified in a woman aged 40 to 55 in good health. Sequencing was done on a sample of blood. The J gene is TRBJ2-5, the V gene TRBV6-5; D gene ambiguous. The CDR3 nucleotides are TGTGCCAGCAGGAACGGGCCTCAAGAGACCCAGTACTTC. This codes for CASRNGPQETQYF.